This passage covers 22 T cell receptor beta chains from one sample sequenced in a study of vaccination and CD4 T cells after COVID-19. These receptors have no identified antigens. With the Oncomine TCR Beta short-read assay, DNA from cultured CD4+ T cells was sequenced. TCRdb itself ran the PCR reads through MiXCR, one entry per CDR3 protein. The repertoire has around 12,000 distinct CDR3 sequences, 70% to 80% of them found once; the top ten carry around a fifth. Regarding treatment: approximately 9-day PBMC culture with coronavirus spike peptide pools or control peptides (ViraFEST assay). Sequencing was carried out using CD4+ T cells from blood, cultured in vitro. Receptors originate from a human donor who had recovered from COVID-19.

This sequence joins TRBV7-9 and TRBJ1-1, with D uncertain. CDR3 size: 14 residues. Germline values: CDR1 SEHNR, CDR2 FQNEAQ (reference sequence). V dropped 0 bases and J dropped 2 bases, with 7 bases sitting between them. This CDR3 reads CASSLATANTEAFF. The CDR3, as DNA: TGTGCCAGCAGCTTAGCCACAGCAAACACTGAAGCTTTCTTT.

The chain employs TRBV6-2 or TRBV6-3 and TRBJ2-7; D may be TRBD2 (6 bases). Germline CDR1 is MNHEY and CDR2 is SVGEGT. V was shortened by 5 bases and J by 4 bases, with 18 bases between the two germline ends. This CDR3 region has 15 residues. The CDR3 coding sequence is TGTGCCAGCAGTCCACAACGACTAGTAGGGTACGAGCAGTACTTC. Translating it yields CASSPQRLVGYEQYF.

The J gene is TRBJ2-7, the V gene TRBV7-9, with 9 bases matching TRBD1. CDR1 is SEHNR, CDR2 FQNEAQ, per germline (reference sequence). V trimming: 4 bases; J trimming: 5 bases; junction bases outside the gene matches: 6. The CDR3 is made up of 14 amino acids. The CDR3 spells CASSSSGQGDEQYF. CDR3 DNA sequence: TGTGCCAGCAGCTCTTCGGGACAGGGAGACGAGCAGTACTTC.

To note about this clonotype: An end of the junction differs from the germline gene, which may be a read error. The chain has TRBV12-3 or TRBV12-4 and TRBJ1-6; no firm D call. CDR3 length equals 14 residues. The chain's CDR3 is CASSRLGHNLPLHF. In DNA, the CDR3 is TGTGCCAGCAGTCGCTTGGGTCATAATTTACCCCTCCACTTT.

This chain links TRBV19 with TRBJ1-1, with D possibly matching TRBD1 (6 bases). The germline V gene encodes CDR1 LNHDA and CDR2 SQIVND (reference sequence). The CDR3 spans 15 residues. Trimming shortened V by 8 bases and J by 1 base, and 17 bases separated the two germline ends. CDR3 bases: TGTGCCAGTCGAGTCGGGGCACAGGGGAACACTGAAGCTTTCTTT. It yields the protein CASRVGAQGNTEAFF.

A few counts support this clonotype. The chain joins TRBV6-1 to TRBJ1-1, with a tentative D call TRBD1 (6 bases). The V end lost 5 bases, the J end lost 3 bases, and 13 bases lay between the germline ends. Germline V gene data show CDR1 as MNHNS and CDR2 as SASEGT. The length of the CDR3 is 14 residues. CDR3: CASSLHSGDTEAFF. CDR3 in DNA: TGTGCCAGCAGTCTACACTCAGGGGACACTGAAGCTTTCTTT.

The genes are TRBV7-9 and TRBJ1-2; D might be TRBD1 (5 bases). The CDR3 loop spans 12 amino acids. The germline V gene has CDR1 SEHNR and CDR2 FQNEAQ (reference sequence). The ends were cut back, 0 bases at V and 7 bases at J, with 6 bases in the middle. The CDR3 DNA sequence: TGTGCCAGCAGCTTAGCGGGGGGTGGCTACACCTTC. Protein: CASSLAGGGYTF. The whole variable domain, remainder taken from reference TRBV7-9 and TRBJ1-2, is DTGVSQNPRHKITKRGQNVTFRCDPISEHNRLYWYRQTLGQGPEFLTYFQNEAQLEKSRLLSDRFSAERPKGSFSTLEIQRTEQGDSAMYLCASSLAGGGYTFGSGTRLTVV.

The genes are TRBV2 and TRBJ2-6; D remains unclear. CDR1 is SNHLY, CDR2 FYNNEI, per germline. The CDR3 length is 11 residues. Trimming removed 7 bases from V and 13 bases from J, with 11 bases in between. CDR3 amino acids: CASTPRQVLTF. The CDR3 DNA sequence: TGTGCCAGCACTCCACGGCAAGTCCTGACTTTC.

This chain joins TRBV20-1 and TRBJ2-3; 10 bases are shared with TRBD2. Germline CDR1 DFQATT, CDR2 SNEGSKA (reference sequence). The CDR3 contains 15 residues. Unmatched junction bases numbered 11, after V lost 6 bases and J lost 5 bases. The CDR3 nucleotides are TGCAGTGCACCTCCAGCGGGAGGGCCAATAGATACGCAGTATTTT. This codes for CSAPPAGGPIDTQYF.

V is TRBV20-1 and J is TRBJ2-2, with TRBD2 identical over 11 bases. The germline gives CDR1 DFQATT, CDR2 SNEGSKA (reference sequence). The V gene end was trimmed by 8 bases and the J gene end by 10 bases; junction bases not matched to a gene: 9. This CDR3 comprises 13 residues. CDR3: CSIVAGGLKELFF. CDR3 coding DNA: TGCAGTATCGTAGCGGGAGGGCTGAAGGAGCTGTTTTTT.

The J gene is TRBJ2-7, the V gene TRBV20-1, with D possibly matching TRBD1 (6 bases). Germline values: CDR1 DFQATT, CDR2 SNEGSKA (reference sequence). The CDR3 runs 12 residues. The V gene lost 4 bases and the J gene lost 12 bases, with 19 bases spanning the gap. CDR3 sequence (DNA): TGCAGTGCTACCCGGGACACCTCTCCGTTGTACTTC. Its translation: CSATRDTSPLYF.

This chain uses TRBV7-9 with TRBJ1-2; weak D call: TRBD1 (5 bases). With 2 bases removed from V and 4 bases from J, the gap between germline ends came to 11 bases. The CDR3 length is 14 residues. The V gene's germline CDR1 is SEHNR and CDR2 FQNEAQ (reference sequence). The CDR3 region is CASSLRGRAYGYTF. CDR3 coding DNA: TGTGCCAGCAGCTTAAGGGGCAGGGCCTATGGCTACACCTTC. Combining the CDR3 with reference TRBV7-9 and TRBJ1-2 gives the whole variable domain DTGVSQNPRHKITKRGQNVTFRCDPISEHNRLYWYRQTLGQGPEFLTYFQNEAQLEKSRLLSDRFSAERPKGSFSTLEIQRTEQGDSAMYLCASSLRGRAYGYTFGSGTRLTVV.

This clonotype was detected once. The rearrangement links TRBV27 to TRBJ1-6, with D maybe TRBD1 (5 bases). The CDR3 totals 18 residues. Germline assignment: CDR1 MNHEY and CDR2 SMNVEV (reference sequence). V lost 3 bases and J 0 bases, leaving 15 bases between the germline ends. This CDR3 is CASSFRLRQSSYNSPLHF. For the CDR3, the DNA is TGTGCCAGCAGTTTCCGCTTACGACAGAGCTCCTATAATTCACCCCTCCACTTT.

The chain carries TRBV27 and TRBJ2-2; TRBD2 is a possible D gene (5 bases). CDR1 is MNHEY, CDR2 SMNVEV, per germline (reference sequence). The V gene lost 7 bases and the J gene lost 0 bases, with 12 bases spanning the gap. CDR3 length equals 15 residues. The CDR3 DNA reads TGTGCCAGCAATCCTGACTATGCGAACACCGGGGAGCTGTTTTTT. It codes for CASNPDYANTGELFF.

This rearrangement joins TRBV7-6 to TRBJ1-5, with D uncertain. V shed 1 base and J shed 5 bases, with 12 bases lying between them. From germline, CDR1 is SGHVS and CDR2 FNYEAQ. The CDR3 covers 15 residues. CDR3 DNA: TGTGCCAGCAGCTTAGTGGCAGGCCTCGATCAGCCCCAGCATTTT. Its translation is CASSLVAGLDQPQHF.

This clonotype was detected only once. A read error may produce the germline difference seen at one junction end. V is TRBV7-6 and J is TRBJ2-1; 13 nucleotides line up with TRBD2. The CDR3 has 19 residues. Germline V CDR1 and CDR2: SGHVS, FNYEAQ. In DNA form, the CDR3 reads TGTGCTAGCAGCGCTTACCCCCGGACTAGCGGGAGATCCCTCAATGAGCAGTTCTTC. This sequence encodes CASSAYPRTSGRSLNEQFF.

The V and J genes are TRBV7-2 and TRBJ1-5, with 8 bases fitting TRBD1. The CDR3 runs 15 residues. The junction had 4 bases not matched to a gene; V was cut back by 5 bases and J by 1 base. Germline loops: CDR1 SGHTA, CDR2 FQGNSA. The CDR3 sequence: CASSTQGASNQPQHF. The CDR3 nucleotides read TGTGCCAGCAGCACGCAGGGGGCAAGCAATCAGCCCCAGCATTTT.

J is TRBJ1-1 and V is TRBV20-1; the D is unclear. The germline V and J ends were trimmed by 6 bases and 4 bases, with 12 bases remaining between them. Germline-derived CDR1 and CDR2 are DFQATT and SNEGSKA (reference sequence). This CDR3 spans 12 amino acids. The CDR3 DNA reads TGCAGTGCCCCCATCGAGCCCACTGAAGCTTTCTTT. Protein sequence: CSAPIEPTEAFF.

The chain has TRBV11-3 and TRBJ2-1; no firm D call. Germline-derived CDR1 and CDR2 are SGHNT and YENEEA. The CDR3 spans 16 residues. The germline V and J ends were trimmed by 4 bases and 2 bases, with 15 bases remaining between them. The CDR3 reads CASSSRRAHTYNEQFF. The CDR3, as DNA: TGTGCCAGCAGCTCTCGTAGGGCCCATACCTACAATGAGCAGTTCTTC.

This chain connects TRBV11-1 to TRBJ2-5; D gene uncertain. CDR1 SGHAT and CDR2 FQDESV come from the germline V gene (reference sequence). V was shortened by 2 bases and J by 1 base, with 5 bases between the two germline ends. This CDR3 has 13 residues. The CDR3 region has the DNA TGTGCCAGCAGCTTACCTATCCAAGAGACCCAGTACTTC. It yields the protein CASSLPIQETQYF. The entire variable domain, with the rest obtained from reference TRBV11-1 and TRBJ2-5, is as follows: EAEVAQSPRYKITEKSQAVAFWCDPISGHATLYWYRQILGQGPELLVQFQDESVVDDSQLPKDRFSAERLKGVDSTLKIQPAELGDSAMYLCASSLPIQETQYFGPGTRLLVL.

The J gene is TRBJ2-2, the V gene TRBV6-5; 10 bases align to TRBD2. The CDR3 spans 16 residues. With V trimmed by 4 bases and J by 4 bases, 6 bases remained unmatched. Germline V gene lookup returns CDR1 MNHEY and CDR2 SVGAGI. In nucleotides, the CDR3 is TGTGCCAGCAGTTGGGAAAGCGGGAGGGTCACCGGGGAGCTGTTTTTT. As protein: CASSWESGRVTGELFF.

The CDR3 protein is CATSDPSTAQETQYF. DNA of the CDR3: TGTGCCACCAGTGATCCCTCGACAGCTCAAGAGACCCAGTACTTC. The chain combines TRBV24-1 with TRBJ2-5, with D possibly being TRBD1 (5 bases). Germline assignment: CDR1 KGHDR and CDR2 SFDVKD. The germline V and J ends were trimmed by 3 bases and 2 bases, with 12 bases remaining between them. This CDR3 has 15 residues.